Following are 9 T cell receptor beta chains from one sample sequenced in a study of cytomegalovirus exposure and HLA in healthy donors. A multiplex PCR was run with 60 Vbeta primers and 13 Jbeta primers. Here immunoSEQ multiplex PCR was the method, and the copy in TCRdb shows in-frame clones only, minus some. The repertoire includes about 170,000 clones, 70% to 90% of them detected once, and approximately 2.5% sits in the top ten. Specimen: PBMCs. The receptors were sampled from a man aged 25-45 years in good health and CMV-seropositive.

This clone has only one observation. CDR3 DNA: TGTGCCAGCAGCCAAATATTCCGGGACAGTCCCTACGAGCAGTACTTC. Its protein is CASSQIFRDSPYEQYF. This sequence joins TRBV14 and TRBJ2-7; 7 positions match TRBD1. Unmatched junction bases numbered 9, after V lost 2 bases and J lost 2 bases. Germline CDR1 and CDR2: SGHDN and FVKESK. The CDR3 is 16 residues long.

The rearrangement links TRBV6-6 to TRBJ1-3, with a possible D match to TRBD1 (5 bases). In germline, CDR1 is MNHNY, CDR2 SVGAGI (reference sequence). Trimming pared 5 bases from V and 0 bases from J, leaving 11 bases between. There are 15 residues in the CDR3. Here the CDR3 DNA reads TGTGCCAGCAGTCCCCGACAGCTCTCTGGAAACACCATATATTTT. It is translated as CASSPRQLSGNTIYF.

This clone appeared once. CDR3: CAWGGQRVNSPLHF. The CDR3 coding sequence is TGTGCCTGGGGGGGCCAGAGGGTTAATTCACCCCTCCACTTT. The chain carries TRBV30 and TRBJ1-6; possibly TRBD1 for D (6 bases). This CDR3 has 14 amino acids. The V gene's germline CDR1 is GTSNPN and CDR2 SVGIG (reference sequence). V was shortened by 5 bases and J by 6 bases, with 14 bases between the two germline ends. The full variable domain, rest sourced from reference TRBV30 and TRBJ1-6, is SQTIHQWPATLVQPVGSPLSLECTVEGTSNPNLYWYRQAAGRGLQLLFYSVGIGQISSEVPQNLSASRPQDRQFILSSKKLLLSDSGFYLCAWGGQRVNSPLHFGNGTRLTVT.

The chain recombines TRBV13 with TRBJ1-2, with D perhaps matching TRBD1 (6 bases). V lost 4 bases and J 2 bases, leaving 8 bases between the germline ends. The CDR3 has 13 amino acids. The germline CDR1 and CDR2 sequences are PRHDT and FYEKMQ (reference sequence). The DNA of the CDR3 is TGTGCCAGCAGCTACGACAGGAACTATGGCTACACCTTC. Translation: CASSYDRNYGYTF.

The chain links TRBV2 to TRBJ2-5, with TRBD2 identical over 7 bases. The junction had 13 bases not matched to a gene; V was cut back by 8 bases and J by 4 bases. The CDR3 totals 15 residues. Germline V lookup: CDR1 SNHLY, CDR2 FYNNEI. The chain's CDR3 is CASWGRGEKGETQYF. The CDR3 DNA is TGTGCCAGCTGGGGGAGGGGTGAAAAGGGAGAGACCCAGTACTTC.

The chain joins TRBV5-6 to TRBJ2-7; a possible D gene is TRBD1 (5 bases). The CDR3 is 14 amino acids. Germline CDR1 and CDR2: SGHDT and YYEEEE. Deletions cut 4 bases from V and 4 bases from J, with 15 bases between. The CDR3 spells CASSHPWNRYEQYV. As DNA, the CDR3 is TGTGCCAGCAGCCACCCTTGGAACAGGTACGAGCAGTACGTC.

The chain uses TRBV19 and TRBJ2-3, with 13 bases matching TRBD2. The CDR3 is 17 amino acids. Germline V gene sequence: CDR1 LNHDA, CDR2 SQIVND (reference sequence). The junction had 6 bases not matched to a gene; V was cut back by 4 bases and J by 2 bases. CDR3 coding DNA: TGTGCCAGTAGTAACCTGGGACTAGCGGGGATCACAGATACGCAGTATTTT. This encodes CASSNLGLAGITDTQYF.

The chain has TRBV5-1 and TRBJ1-1; D might be TRBD1 (6 bases). The V gene lost 0 bases and the J gene lost 9 bases, with 18 bases spanning the gap. CDR1 is SGHRS, CDR2 YFSETQ, per germline. This CDR3 is 15 amino acids long. In DNA form, the CDR3 reads TGCGCCAGCAGCTTGGGGTCAGGGGCTGGCTCGAAAGCTTTCTTT. As protein: CASSLGSGAGSKAFF.

The rearrangement links TRBV4-2 to TRBJ2-5; 12 bases agree with TRBD2. V shed 3 bases, J shed 2 bases, and the junction held 7 bases outside the gene matches. CDR3 length: 17 residues. Looked up from germline, CDR1 is LGHNA and CDR2 is YNFKEQ. CDR3 nucleotide sequence: TGTGCCAGCAGCCAGAGGACTAGCGGGACTGGTCAAGAGACCCAGTACTTC. As protein: CASSQRTSGTGQETQYF.